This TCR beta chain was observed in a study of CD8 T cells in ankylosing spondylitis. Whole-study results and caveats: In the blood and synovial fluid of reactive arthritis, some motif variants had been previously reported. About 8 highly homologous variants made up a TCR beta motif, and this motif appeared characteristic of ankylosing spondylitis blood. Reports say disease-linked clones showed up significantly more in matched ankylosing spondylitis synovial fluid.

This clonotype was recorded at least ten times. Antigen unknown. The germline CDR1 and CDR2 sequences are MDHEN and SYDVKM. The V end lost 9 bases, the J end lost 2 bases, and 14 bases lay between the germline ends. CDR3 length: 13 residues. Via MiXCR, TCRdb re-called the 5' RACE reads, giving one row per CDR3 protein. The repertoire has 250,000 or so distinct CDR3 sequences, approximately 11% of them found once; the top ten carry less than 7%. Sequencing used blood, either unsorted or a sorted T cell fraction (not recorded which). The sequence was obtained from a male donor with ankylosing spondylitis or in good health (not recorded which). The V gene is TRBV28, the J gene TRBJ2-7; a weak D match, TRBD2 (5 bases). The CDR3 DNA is TGTGCCAGTAGGGTTGGGCGGGCCTACGAGCAGTACTTC. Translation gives CASRVGRAYEQYF.